This T cell receptor (beta chain) originates from a study of blood T cell repertoires in COVID-19. Background on the study: From T cells, B-cell-depleted T cells, or PBMCs came the material, which was cDNA or gDNA.

In the authors' methods: Nucleated cell number was recorded as an estimate derived from reference gene primer amplification. Some clones are missing from TCRdb's copy, which holds only in-frame ones; the method was immunoSEQ multiplex PCR. V, J and clone size reflect that table, while D and trimming were determined from the DNA. The sample includes some 170,000 clones, around four fifths of them seen just once. Trimming removed 3 bases from V and 0 bases from J, with 10 bases in between. The CDR3 consists of 15 residues. The germline V gene encodes CDR1 LGHNA and CDR2 YNFKEQ. The sample was peripheral blood. The sequence came from a woman older than 75 with acute or convalescent COVID-19. The gene calls are TRBV4-2 and TRBJ2-3; a weak D match, TRBD2 (5 bases). CDR3 nucleotide sequence: TGTGCCAGCAGCCAGACCGGGGTAAGCACAGATACGCAGTATTTT. Translating it yields CASSQTGVSTDTQYF.